The rows below give T cell receptor beta chains drawn from one sample of a study of CD4 T cells in relation to SARS-CoV-2 and coronaviruses. Only in-frame clones appear in the TCRdb table, and some are missing; sequencing was by immunoSEQ multiplex PCR. The sample records approximately 25,000 clones, more than 60% being singletons. The antigens these receptors bind are not known. The sample comprised CD4+ T cells from PBMCs, cultured in vitro. These receptors were obtained from a human donor in good health. Both conserved end residues are part of each CDR3. Each record gives: D gene, V gene, J gene, clone size, CDR3 DNA, CDR3 protein. A D gene is named only where the DNA matches it firmly. Some rows have no size entry. The others give once, few or many, or a class for an expanded clone.

>TRBD1|TRBV4-1|TRBJ1-2|NA
TGCGCCAGCAGCCGCGGGGGGACAGGGTCAGGCGGCTACACCTTC
CASSRGGTGSGGYTF
>TRBD1|TRBV5-4|TRBJ2-1|NA
TGTGCCAGCAGCTTAGGACAGGGTGGTGAGCAGTTCTTC
CASSLGQGGEQFF
>NA|TRBV9|TRBJ2-3|once
TGTGCCAGCAGCGTAATCGGGGGAGTAGACTCAGATACGCAGTATTTT
CASSVIGGVDSDTQYF
>NA|TRBV6-4|TRBJ1-6|NA
TGTGCCAGCAGTGACTCGAGTTTTGCGAATTCACCCCTCCACTTT
CASSDSSFANSPLHF
>NA|TRBV12-3/TRBV12-4|TRBJ1-2|NA
TGTGCCAGCAGTTTAGGGCAGAACTATGGCTACACCTTC
CASSLGQNYGYTF
>TRBD1|TRBV5-1|TRBJ2-5|NA
TGCGCCAGCAGCGTAGCCCGGACAGGACAAGAGACCCAGTACTTC
CASSVARTGQETQYF
>NA|TRBV6-1|TRBJ2-7|few
TGTGCCAGCAGTGATTGGGAGCAGTACTTC
CASSDWEQYF
>NA|TRBV27|TRBJ2-7|NA
TGTGCCAGCAGTTTAGGTCGTGGAGTGGGCGAGCAGTACTTC
CASSLGRGVGEQYF
>TRBD1|TRBV5-5|TRBJ1-5|NA
TGTGCCAGCAGTTTAACAGGGGGCAATCAGCCCCAGCATTTT
CASSLTGGNQPQHF
>NA|TRBV12-5|TRBJ1-2|few
TGTGCTAGTGGCCCCTTGGACAGTGGCTACACCTTC
CASGPLDSGYTF
>NA|TRBV7-9|TRBJ1-1|few
TGTGCCAGCAGCTCCCAGGGACTCGGGACTGAAGCTTTCTTT
CASSSQGLGTEAFF
>NA|TRBV6-5|TRBJ1-3|once
TGTGCCGTCTCCCGTGGGGGAAGTGGAAACACCATATATTTT
CAVSRGGSGNTIYF
>NA|TRBV18|TRBJ2-7|NA
TGTGCCAGCTCGGCTCCCATGAGGGTGACTCCCTACGAGCAGTACTTC
CASSAPMRVTPYEQYF
>NA|TRBV5-6|TRBJ1-3|NA
TGTGCCAGCGTCGCCCAGGGCTCTGGAAACACCATATATTTT
CASVAQGSGNTIYF
>NA|TRBV5-1|TRBJ2-2|NA
TGCGCCAGCAGCTTATCAGTCCGGGGCACCGGGGAGCTGTTTTTT
CASSLSVRGTGELFF
>NA|TRBV6-5|TRBJ1-1|few
TGTGCCAGCGAGATCGGTACGGAGGAATCCACTGAAGCTTTCTTT
CASEIGTEESTEAFF
>NA|TRBV20-1|TRBJ2-7|NA
TGCAGCGCCGACAGAAGCTACGAGCAGTACTTC
CSADRSYEQYF
>TRBD2|TRBV10-1|TRBJ2-7|few
TGCGCCAGGACTAGCGACCACTCCTACGAGCAGTACTTC
CARTSDHSYEQYF
>TRBD2|TRBV9|TRBJ2-1|NA
TGTGCCAGCAGCATGGACGGACTAGCGGGGCGCACAATGGAGCAGTTCTTC
CASSMDGLAGRTMEQFF
>NA|TRBV3-1/TRBV3-2|TRBJ1-5|NA
TGTGCCAGCACTCGTGGTTATAGCAATCAGCCCCAGCATTTT
CASTRGYSNQPQHF
>TRBD2|TRBV3-1/TRBV3-2|TRBJ2-3|few
TGTGCCAGCAGCCGAGGGACTAGCGGGATGACAGATACGCAGTATTTT
CASSRGTSGMTDTQYF
>NA|TRBV12-3/TRBV12-4|TRBJ2-1|NA
TGTGCCAGCAGTTCGGGACTCCCCCAGTTCTTC
CASSSGLPQFF
>TRBD1|TRBV7-9|TRBJ1-1|once
TGTGCCAGCAGCTTAGCCTTAGGACAGGGGGATGAAGCTTTCTTT
CASSLALGQGDEAFF
>TRBD2|TRBV18|TRBJ2-7|NA
TGTGCCAGCTCTCCCGGACTAGCGGGAGTCCGCGAGCAGTACTTC
CASSPGLAGVREQYF
>NA|TRBV28|TRBJ2-1|NA
TGTGCCAGCAGTCAGTACCTTCGGGGACTGAACAATGAGCAGTTCTTC
CASSQYLRGLNNEQFF
>TRBD2|TRBV6-5|TRBJ2-5|NA
TGTGCCAGCAGGACCGGGACTAGCGAGGAGACCCAGTACTTC
CASRTGTSEETQYF
>TRBD2|TRBV7-2|TRBJ2-3|NA
TGTGCCAGCACCCAAAGCGGGACCGTATTGGATACGCAGTATTTT
CASTQSGTVLDTQYF
>NA|TRBV20-1|TRBJ2-1|NA
TGCAGTGCTAGTTACTACCACAATGAGCAGTTCTTC
CSASYYHNEQFF
>NA|TRBV19|TRBJ1-5|NA
TGTGCCAGTAGTATAGTAATGGAGGGCAATCAGCCCCAGCATTTT
CASSIVMEGNQPQHF
>NA|TRBV9|TRBJ1-6|NA
TGTGCCAGCAGCTCGCGGGACCCCTATAATTCACCCCTCCACTTT
CASSSRDPYNSPLHF
>NA|TRBV18|TRBJ1-6|NA
TGTGCCAGCTCAAGTTCAGCTAATAATTCACCCCTCCACTTT
CASSSSANNSPLHF
>TRBD2|TRBV30|TRBJ2-1|NA
TGTGCCTGGAGTGTTGTTCGGAAGCAGGGGACTAGCGGGAGTCGTTGGGTTATCGATGAGCAGTTCTTC
CAWSVVRKQGTSGSRWVIDEQFF
>TRBD2|TRBV30|TRBJ2-1|NA
TGTGCCTGGAGTGTCTTAGCGGGAGCCTCAGAGTCCTACAATGAGCAGTTCTTC
CAWSVLAGASESYNEQFF
>NA|TRBV20-1|TRBJ1-1|NA
TGCAGTGCAAGTCGGGAGGACCCGGTAGCTTTCTTT
CSASREDPVAFF
>NA|TRBV10-1|TRBJ2-5|NA
TGCGCCAGACGGACAACACGGTCTAAGTACTTC
CARRTTRSKYF
>NA|TRBV7-8|TRBJ1-2|few
TGTGCCAGCAGCGGTACCCCAGGGAAAAACTATGGCTACACCTTC
CASSGTPGKNYGYTF
>TRBD2|TRBV28|TRBJ2-7|NA
TGTGCCAGCAGTTTATTCGGGCTAGCGGGAGACTACGAGCAGTACTTC
CASSLFGLAGDYEQYF
>NA|TRBV6-1|TRBJ1-3|NA
TGTGCCAGCAGTGAAGCAAGGATCTCTGGAAACACCATATATTTT
CASSEARISGNTIYF
>NA|TRBV3-1/TRBV3-2|TRBJ2-1|NA
TGTGCCAGCAGCCAAGGCTCCTACAATGAGCAGTTCTTC
CASSQGSYNEQFF
>NA|TRBV3-1/TRBV3-2|TRBJ1-1|NA
TGTGCCAGCAGCCGGGGGAACACTGAAGCTTTCTTT
CASSRGNTEAFF
>NA|TRBV6-2/TRBV6-3|TRBJ2-7|few
TGTGCCAGCAGCCAGGTGTACGAGCAGTACTTC
CASSQVYEQYF
>TRBD2|TRBV7-8|TRBJ2-5|NA
TGTGCCAGCAGCTTAGGGGGGGGAGAGACCCAGTACTTC
CASSLGGGETQYF